This T cell receptor beta chain was obtained from a study of shared clonotypes between healthy human individuals. Study-level information: The plates for each donor numbered three CD4 naive, three CD4 memory, two CD8 naive and one CD8 memory.

The CDR3 is 15 amino acids. CDR1 is SEHNR and CDR2 is FQNEAQ in the germline V gene (reference sequence). The germline V and J ends were trimmed by 4 bases and 1 base, with 11 bases remaining between them. The study, taken as a whole, reports: Genetic and exposure-history diversity was limited by the small donor number.

The naive CD8 population came from CD45RO-negative cells selected for CCR7, without terminally differentiated effector memory CD45RA+ cells. Regarding this clone: Its antigen is still unknown.

Assay: immunoSEQ multiplex PCR; the TCRdb copy retains only in-frame clones and omits some. The sample carries 1.5 million to 2.5 million clones, 85% to 95% recorded once. This sequence joins TRBV7-9 and TRBJ2-1; D may be TRBD1 or TRBD2 (5 bases each). Sequencing input: naive CD8+ T cells sorted from blood. This receptor was obtained from a man between 18 and 35 years old in good health. The CDR3 DNA reads as TGTGCCAGCAGCTCCGGGACCGAGTCCTACAATGAGCAGTTCTTC. It is translated as CASSSGTESYNEQFF.